The TCR beta chain described here comes from a study of blood T cell repertoires in COVID-19. Overall study: From the United States, Italy and Spain came samples of acute and convalescent COVID-19.

Everyone who took part was roughly 18 to 89 years old, and they came from over 20 US areas. Per the original methods: The authors estimated nucleated cell counts from reference gene primer amplification. Only in-frame clones appear in the TCRdb table, and some are missing; sequencing was by immunoSEQ multiplex PCR. Clonal size and the V and J genes are those of that table, whereas D and trimming came from the DNA. The sample carries around 130,000 clones, 70% to 90% recorded once. Trimming stripped 3 bases from V and 5 bases from J, with 4 bases between. This CDR3 comprises 12 residues. CDR1 is SGHVS and CDR2 is FQNEAQ in the germline V gene.

The receptor was isolated from a woman aged 50 to 60 who had recovered from COVID-19. The rearrangement joins TRBV7-8 to TRBJ2-2; no reliable D call. Sequencing was done on a sample of PBMCs or T cells enriched from blood (not recorded which). In DNA form, the CDR3 reads TGTGCCAGCAGCTTTGAGACCGGGGAGCTGTTTTTT. As protein: CASSFETGELFF. The full variable domain, with the rest looked up from reference TRBV7-8 and TRBJ2-2, is GAGVSQSPRYKVAKRGQDVALRCDPISGHVSLFWYQQALGQGPEFLTYFQNEAQLDKSGLPSDRFFAERPEGSVSTLKIQRTQQEDSAVYLCASSFETGELFFGEGSRLTVL.